This T cell receptor (beta chain) was captured by sequencing in a study of shared clonotypes between healthy human individuals. Assay: immunoSEQ multiplex PCR; the TCRdb copy retains only in-frame clones and omits some. The table lists 2 million to 2.5 million clones, 90% to 97% of them singletons. Germline V CDR1 and CDR2: MNHNS, SASEGT. This CDR3 contains 15 residues. The V end lost 1 base, the J end lost 2 bases, and 11 bases lay between the germline ends. The chain is built from TRBV6-1 and TRBJ2-5; D call uncertain. The clonotype was recovered from a man aged 18-30 years in good health. The sample taken for sequencing was naive CD4+ T cells sorted from blood. Subset noted: CD45RA+ positively selected. CDR3: CASSEVLGRQETQYF. DNA of the CDR3: TGTGCCAGCAGTGAAGTTTTGGGAAGGCAAGAGACCCAGTACTTC.